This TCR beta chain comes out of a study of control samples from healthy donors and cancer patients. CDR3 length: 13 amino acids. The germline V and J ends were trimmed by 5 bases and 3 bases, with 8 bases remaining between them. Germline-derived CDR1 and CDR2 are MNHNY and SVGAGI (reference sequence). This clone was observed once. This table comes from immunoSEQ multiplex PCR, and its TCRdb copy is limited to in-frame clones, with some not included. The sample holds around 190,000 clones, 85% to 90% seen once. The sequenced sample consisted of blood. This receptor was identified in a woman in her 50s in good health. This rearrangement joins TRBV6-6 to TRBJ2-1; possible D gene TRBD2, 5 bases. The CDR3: CASSVSDYNEQFF. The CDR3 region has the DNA TGTGCCAGCAGTGTTAGCGACTACAATGAGCAGTTCTTC.